This T cell receptor (beta chain) appears in the sequencing data of a study of type 1 regulatory T cells (dated by TCRdb to 2020 to 2023). General notes on the study: An in vitro protocol by which a Tr1-enriched, alloantigen-specific CD4 T cell product named T-allo10 was generated was characterized in the study. Patients with hematological malignancies who were receiving allogeneic hematopoietic stem cell transplantation were the group in which T-allo10 was being clinically evaluated.

The sequencer listed for this sample is Illumina MiSeq. TCRdb reanalyzed the raw reads on its own, using fastp at Q25 for trimming and MiXCR for clone calling, and kept in-frame beta chains. Rows are unified per CDR3 protein, each entry keeping the most common DNA and genes. Here the sample has some 89,000 distinct CDR3 sequences; 30% to 35% occur a single time. The ten largest clones add up to about 2% of the sample. Remarks on this clonotype: No antigen is known for it. There are no base qualities to consult, and no much larger clone falls within one base.

Counted from cysteine to phenylalanine, this CDR3 has 14 amino acids. Here the CDR3 DNA is all that survives: 42 bases in frame from base 1. Relative to germline, V is 0 bases shorter and J is 0 bases shorter, with 6 bases between their ends. From a lookup of the germline V gene (reference sequence), CDR1 and CDR2 are GTSNPN and SVGIG. The sequence joins TRBV30 to TRBJ1-5; TRBD1 might be the D gene, on 5 matching bases. The source is a human donor in good health. Sequences were obtained from CD4+ T cells, either the whole sample or a sorted fraction (not recorded which). CDR3 region: CAWSVGDSNQPQHF. At the DNA level, the sequence is TGTGCCTGGAGTGTAGGGGATAGCAATCAGCCCCAGCATTTT.